This entry lists 11 T cell receptor beta chains sequenced from one sample in a study of T cell responses to AZD1222 COVID-19 vaccine. Profiled with immunoSEQ multiplex PCR; TCRdb holds only in-frame clones, not every one. The data hold some 120,000 clones, with about nine tenths observed a single time. The material was peripheral blood, obtained on day 0 of AZD1222 vaccination. The receptors were sampled from an adult in good health.

In its sample, this clone was seen a few times. J is TRBJ2-1 and V is TRBV24-1; D is unclear. The germline V and J ends were trimmed by 8 bases and 0 bases, with 10 bases remaining between them. CDR1 is KGHDR, CDR2 SFDVKD, per germline. The CDR3 consists of 14 residues. The CDR3 spells CATNAVSSYNEQFF. CDR3 DNA: TGTGCCACCAACGCGGTGAGCTCCTACAATGAGCAGTTCTTC.

Many counts were recorded for this clone. This chain links TRBV12-3 or TRBV12-4 with TRBJ2-2; no clear D. The V end was cut by 3 bases, the J end by 7 bases, with 6 bases between. The CDR3 loop spans 12 amino acids. The CDR3 sequence: CASSFSDGELFF. CDR3 in DNA: TGTGCCAGCAGTTTTAGTGACGGGGAGCTGTTTTTT.

To note about this clone: At one end the junction does not follow the germline gene, possibly because of a read error. The chain uses TRBV19 and TRBJ1-4; D perhaps matches TRBD1 (5 bases). CDR1 LNHDA and CDR2 SQIVND come from the germline V gene (reference sequence). The CDR3 has 12 amino acids. As DNA, the CDR3 is TGTGCCAGTAGTGGGCCGGGGGAAAGACTGTTTTTT. Its translation: CASSGPGERLFF.

The chain combines TRBV4-3 with TRBJ1-4; 8 bases fit TRBD1. The CDR3 is 16 amino acids. V dropped 0 bases and J dropped 6; count of bases not matched to a gene: 6. Germline loops: CDR1 LGHNA, CDR2 YSLEER. This CDR3 reads CASSQESGGRHEKLFF. CDR3 nucleotides: TGCGCCAGCAGCCAAGAGTCAGGGGGCCGCCATGAAAAACTGTTTTTT.

The genes are TRBV29-1 and TRBJ2-2, with D perhaps given as TRBD1 or TRBD2 (5 bases each). The CDR3 runs to 13 residues. Germline loops: CDR1 SQVTM, CDR2 ANQGSEA. V dropped 7 bases and J dropped 9 bases, with 18 bases sitting between them. The CDR3 spells CSALGTLGRELFF. The CDR3 DNA sequence: TGCAGCGCCCTAGGGACGTTAGGCAGGGAGCTGTTTTTT.

The gene calls are TRBV20-1 and TRBJ2-5; TRBD2 might be the D (6 bases). The CDR3 has 13 residues. With 3 bases removed from V and 3 bases from J, the gap between germline ends came to 11 bases. Germline V gene sequence: CDR1 DFQATT, CDR2 SNEGSKA (reference sequence). CDR3 DNA: TGCAGTGCTAGTATGGCGGGGAAAGAGACCCAGTACTTC. Translation: CSASMAGKETQYF.

This clone occurred once. The V gene is TRBV5-1, the J gene TRBJ1-3; D is unresolved. The length of the CDR3 is 17 residues. The V gene lost 0 bases and the J gene lost 0 bases, with 13 bases spanning the gap. Germline V gene sequence: CDR1 SGHRS, CDR2 YFSETQ. The CDR3 DNA follows: TGCGCCAGCAGCTTGGCCCCCAGCAGCATCTCTGGAAACACCATATATTTT. It codes for CASSLAPSSISGNTIYF.

This rearrangement joins TRBV28 to TRBJ2-3; D is ambiguous. Germline V gives CDR1 MDHEN, CDR2 SYDVKM. Between the trimmed V and J ends, which lost 8 bases and 4 bases, there was a span of 10 bases. The CDR3 totals 12 residues. The DNA of the CDR3 is TGTGCCAGCTCGTCGCGTCCAGATACGCAGTATTTT. Its translation is CASSSRPDTQYF.

This sequence joins TRBV6-2 or TRBV6-3 and TRBJ2-1; unclear D gene. Germline V lookup: CDR1 MNHEY, CDR2 SVGEGT. The V end was cut by 0 bases, the J end by 4 bases, with 13 bases between. CDR3 size: 16 residues. The CDR3 protein is CASSYSSLPAYNEQFF. The CDR3 nucleotides read TGTGCCAGCAGTTACTCGAGTCTACCAGCTTACAATGAGCAGTTCTTC.

CDR3 bases: TGTGCCAGCAGTTCCCTCATGAATCAGCCCCAGCATTTT. It codes for CASSSLMNQPQHF. The chain employs TRBV27 and TRBJ1-5; no definite D call. Germline loops: CDR1 MNHEY, CDR2 SMNVEV (reference sequence). The CDR3 has 13 residues. V lost 4 bases to trimming and J lost 4 bases, with 8 bases between them.

The J gene is TRBJ2-1, the V gene TRBV15; D is unclear. This CDR3 has 14 amino acids. Germline V gene data show CDR1 as LNHNV and CDR2 as YYDKDF (reference sequence). V was pared by 0 bases and J by 2 bases, with 5 bases between. The CDR3 sequence is CATSRDTTYNEQFF. The CDR3 nucleotides are TGTGCCACCAGCAGAGATACGACCTACAATGAGCAGTTCTTC.